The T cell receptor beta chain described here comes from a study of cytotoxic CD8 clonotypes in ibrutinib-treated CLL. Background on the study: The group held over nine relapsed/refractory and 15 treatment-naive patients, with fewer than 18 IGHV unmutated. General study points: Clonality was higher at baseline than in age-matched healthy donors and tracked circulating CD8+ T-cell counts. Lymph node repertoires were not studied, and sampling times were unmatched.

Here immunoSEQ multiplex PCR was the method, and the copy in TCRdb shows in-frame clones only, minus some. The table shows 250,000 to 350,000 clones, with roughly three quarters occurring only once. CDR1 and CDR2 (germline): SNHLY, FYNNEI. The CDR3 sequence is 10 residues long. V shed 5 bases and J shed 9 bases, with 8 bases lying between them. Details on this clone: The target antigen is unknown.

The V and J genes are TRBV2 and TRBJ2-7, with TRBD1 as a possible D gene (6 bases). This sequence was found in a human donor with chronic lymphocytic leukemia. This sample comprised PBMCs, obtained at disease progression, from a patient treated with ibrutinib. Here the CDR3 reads CASSTGMQYF. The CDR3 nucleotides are TGTGCCAGCAGTACAGGGATGCAGTACTTC.